This TCR beta chain was profiled in a study of cytomegalovirus exposure and HLA in healthy donors. With 3 bases clipped from V and 6 bases from J, the junction kept 3 bases outside the gene matches. Germline values: CDR1 SGHNT, CDR2 YENEEA. The CDR3 contains 14 residues. PCR involved 60 Vbeta and 13 Jbeta primers. Profiled with immunoSEQ multiplex PCR; TCRdb holds only in-frame clones, not every one. The repertoire holds some 150,000 clones, less than 80% seen once, with less than 2% in the top ten. The receptor's source is a female donor in good health and CMV-seropositive. Material: PBMCs. V is TRBV11-3 and J is TRBJ2-2; 8 bases agree with TRBD1. This CDR3 is CASSFRGQAGELFF. In DNA form, the CDR3 reads TGTGCCAGCAGCTTCAGGGGGCAAGCCGGGGAGCTGTTTTTT.